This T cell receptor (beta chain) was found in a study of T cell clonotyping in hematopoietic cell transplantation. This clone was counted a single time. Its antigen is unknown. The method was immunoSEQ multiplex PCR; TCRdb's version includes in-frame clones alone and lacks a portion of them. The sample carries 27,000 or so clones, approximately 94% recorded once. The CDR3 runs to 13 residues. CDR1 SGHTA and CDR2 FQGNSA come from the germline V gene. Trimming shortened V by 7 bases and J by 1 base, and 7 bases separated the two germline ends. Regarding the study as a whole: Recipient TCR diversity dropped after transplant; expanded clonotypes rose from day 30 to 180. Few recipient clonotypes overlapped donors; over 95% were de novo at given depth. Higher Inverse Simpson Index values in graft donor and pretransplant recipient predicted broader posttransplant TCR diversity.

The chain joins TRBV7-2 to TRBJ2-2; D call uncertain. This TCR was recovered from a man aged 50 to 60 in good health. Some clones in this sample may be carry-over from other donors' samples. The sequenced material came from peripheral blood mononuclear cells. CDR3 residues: CASTLVNTGELFF. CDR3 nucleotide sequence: TGTGCCAGCACCTTGGTGAACACCGGGGAGCTGTTTTTT.